This paragraph reports one TCR beta chain. This sample is part of a study of shared clonotypes between healthy human individuals. Measured with immunoSEQ multiplex PCR; TCRdb has only the in-frame clones, and not every one. The sample contains hundreds of thousands of clones, 95% to 98% of which appear only once. The CDR3 has 15 residues. The V gene lost 3 bases and the J gene lost 10 bases, with 19 bases spanning the gap. Germline-derived CDR1 and CDR2 are SGDLS and YYNGEE. As defined, naive CD8 cells were CD45RO-negative and positively selected for CCR7, with terminally differentiated effector memory CD45RA+ cells excluded.

Sequenced: naive CD8+ T cells sorted from blood. V is TRBV9 and J is TRBJ1-4; D gene uncertain. The origin of this receptor is a young man in good health. CDR3 in amino acids: CASSAEDSVVGKLFF. The DNA for the CDR3 is TGTGCCAGCAGCGCCGAGGACTCCGTAGTGGGAAAACTGTTTTTT.